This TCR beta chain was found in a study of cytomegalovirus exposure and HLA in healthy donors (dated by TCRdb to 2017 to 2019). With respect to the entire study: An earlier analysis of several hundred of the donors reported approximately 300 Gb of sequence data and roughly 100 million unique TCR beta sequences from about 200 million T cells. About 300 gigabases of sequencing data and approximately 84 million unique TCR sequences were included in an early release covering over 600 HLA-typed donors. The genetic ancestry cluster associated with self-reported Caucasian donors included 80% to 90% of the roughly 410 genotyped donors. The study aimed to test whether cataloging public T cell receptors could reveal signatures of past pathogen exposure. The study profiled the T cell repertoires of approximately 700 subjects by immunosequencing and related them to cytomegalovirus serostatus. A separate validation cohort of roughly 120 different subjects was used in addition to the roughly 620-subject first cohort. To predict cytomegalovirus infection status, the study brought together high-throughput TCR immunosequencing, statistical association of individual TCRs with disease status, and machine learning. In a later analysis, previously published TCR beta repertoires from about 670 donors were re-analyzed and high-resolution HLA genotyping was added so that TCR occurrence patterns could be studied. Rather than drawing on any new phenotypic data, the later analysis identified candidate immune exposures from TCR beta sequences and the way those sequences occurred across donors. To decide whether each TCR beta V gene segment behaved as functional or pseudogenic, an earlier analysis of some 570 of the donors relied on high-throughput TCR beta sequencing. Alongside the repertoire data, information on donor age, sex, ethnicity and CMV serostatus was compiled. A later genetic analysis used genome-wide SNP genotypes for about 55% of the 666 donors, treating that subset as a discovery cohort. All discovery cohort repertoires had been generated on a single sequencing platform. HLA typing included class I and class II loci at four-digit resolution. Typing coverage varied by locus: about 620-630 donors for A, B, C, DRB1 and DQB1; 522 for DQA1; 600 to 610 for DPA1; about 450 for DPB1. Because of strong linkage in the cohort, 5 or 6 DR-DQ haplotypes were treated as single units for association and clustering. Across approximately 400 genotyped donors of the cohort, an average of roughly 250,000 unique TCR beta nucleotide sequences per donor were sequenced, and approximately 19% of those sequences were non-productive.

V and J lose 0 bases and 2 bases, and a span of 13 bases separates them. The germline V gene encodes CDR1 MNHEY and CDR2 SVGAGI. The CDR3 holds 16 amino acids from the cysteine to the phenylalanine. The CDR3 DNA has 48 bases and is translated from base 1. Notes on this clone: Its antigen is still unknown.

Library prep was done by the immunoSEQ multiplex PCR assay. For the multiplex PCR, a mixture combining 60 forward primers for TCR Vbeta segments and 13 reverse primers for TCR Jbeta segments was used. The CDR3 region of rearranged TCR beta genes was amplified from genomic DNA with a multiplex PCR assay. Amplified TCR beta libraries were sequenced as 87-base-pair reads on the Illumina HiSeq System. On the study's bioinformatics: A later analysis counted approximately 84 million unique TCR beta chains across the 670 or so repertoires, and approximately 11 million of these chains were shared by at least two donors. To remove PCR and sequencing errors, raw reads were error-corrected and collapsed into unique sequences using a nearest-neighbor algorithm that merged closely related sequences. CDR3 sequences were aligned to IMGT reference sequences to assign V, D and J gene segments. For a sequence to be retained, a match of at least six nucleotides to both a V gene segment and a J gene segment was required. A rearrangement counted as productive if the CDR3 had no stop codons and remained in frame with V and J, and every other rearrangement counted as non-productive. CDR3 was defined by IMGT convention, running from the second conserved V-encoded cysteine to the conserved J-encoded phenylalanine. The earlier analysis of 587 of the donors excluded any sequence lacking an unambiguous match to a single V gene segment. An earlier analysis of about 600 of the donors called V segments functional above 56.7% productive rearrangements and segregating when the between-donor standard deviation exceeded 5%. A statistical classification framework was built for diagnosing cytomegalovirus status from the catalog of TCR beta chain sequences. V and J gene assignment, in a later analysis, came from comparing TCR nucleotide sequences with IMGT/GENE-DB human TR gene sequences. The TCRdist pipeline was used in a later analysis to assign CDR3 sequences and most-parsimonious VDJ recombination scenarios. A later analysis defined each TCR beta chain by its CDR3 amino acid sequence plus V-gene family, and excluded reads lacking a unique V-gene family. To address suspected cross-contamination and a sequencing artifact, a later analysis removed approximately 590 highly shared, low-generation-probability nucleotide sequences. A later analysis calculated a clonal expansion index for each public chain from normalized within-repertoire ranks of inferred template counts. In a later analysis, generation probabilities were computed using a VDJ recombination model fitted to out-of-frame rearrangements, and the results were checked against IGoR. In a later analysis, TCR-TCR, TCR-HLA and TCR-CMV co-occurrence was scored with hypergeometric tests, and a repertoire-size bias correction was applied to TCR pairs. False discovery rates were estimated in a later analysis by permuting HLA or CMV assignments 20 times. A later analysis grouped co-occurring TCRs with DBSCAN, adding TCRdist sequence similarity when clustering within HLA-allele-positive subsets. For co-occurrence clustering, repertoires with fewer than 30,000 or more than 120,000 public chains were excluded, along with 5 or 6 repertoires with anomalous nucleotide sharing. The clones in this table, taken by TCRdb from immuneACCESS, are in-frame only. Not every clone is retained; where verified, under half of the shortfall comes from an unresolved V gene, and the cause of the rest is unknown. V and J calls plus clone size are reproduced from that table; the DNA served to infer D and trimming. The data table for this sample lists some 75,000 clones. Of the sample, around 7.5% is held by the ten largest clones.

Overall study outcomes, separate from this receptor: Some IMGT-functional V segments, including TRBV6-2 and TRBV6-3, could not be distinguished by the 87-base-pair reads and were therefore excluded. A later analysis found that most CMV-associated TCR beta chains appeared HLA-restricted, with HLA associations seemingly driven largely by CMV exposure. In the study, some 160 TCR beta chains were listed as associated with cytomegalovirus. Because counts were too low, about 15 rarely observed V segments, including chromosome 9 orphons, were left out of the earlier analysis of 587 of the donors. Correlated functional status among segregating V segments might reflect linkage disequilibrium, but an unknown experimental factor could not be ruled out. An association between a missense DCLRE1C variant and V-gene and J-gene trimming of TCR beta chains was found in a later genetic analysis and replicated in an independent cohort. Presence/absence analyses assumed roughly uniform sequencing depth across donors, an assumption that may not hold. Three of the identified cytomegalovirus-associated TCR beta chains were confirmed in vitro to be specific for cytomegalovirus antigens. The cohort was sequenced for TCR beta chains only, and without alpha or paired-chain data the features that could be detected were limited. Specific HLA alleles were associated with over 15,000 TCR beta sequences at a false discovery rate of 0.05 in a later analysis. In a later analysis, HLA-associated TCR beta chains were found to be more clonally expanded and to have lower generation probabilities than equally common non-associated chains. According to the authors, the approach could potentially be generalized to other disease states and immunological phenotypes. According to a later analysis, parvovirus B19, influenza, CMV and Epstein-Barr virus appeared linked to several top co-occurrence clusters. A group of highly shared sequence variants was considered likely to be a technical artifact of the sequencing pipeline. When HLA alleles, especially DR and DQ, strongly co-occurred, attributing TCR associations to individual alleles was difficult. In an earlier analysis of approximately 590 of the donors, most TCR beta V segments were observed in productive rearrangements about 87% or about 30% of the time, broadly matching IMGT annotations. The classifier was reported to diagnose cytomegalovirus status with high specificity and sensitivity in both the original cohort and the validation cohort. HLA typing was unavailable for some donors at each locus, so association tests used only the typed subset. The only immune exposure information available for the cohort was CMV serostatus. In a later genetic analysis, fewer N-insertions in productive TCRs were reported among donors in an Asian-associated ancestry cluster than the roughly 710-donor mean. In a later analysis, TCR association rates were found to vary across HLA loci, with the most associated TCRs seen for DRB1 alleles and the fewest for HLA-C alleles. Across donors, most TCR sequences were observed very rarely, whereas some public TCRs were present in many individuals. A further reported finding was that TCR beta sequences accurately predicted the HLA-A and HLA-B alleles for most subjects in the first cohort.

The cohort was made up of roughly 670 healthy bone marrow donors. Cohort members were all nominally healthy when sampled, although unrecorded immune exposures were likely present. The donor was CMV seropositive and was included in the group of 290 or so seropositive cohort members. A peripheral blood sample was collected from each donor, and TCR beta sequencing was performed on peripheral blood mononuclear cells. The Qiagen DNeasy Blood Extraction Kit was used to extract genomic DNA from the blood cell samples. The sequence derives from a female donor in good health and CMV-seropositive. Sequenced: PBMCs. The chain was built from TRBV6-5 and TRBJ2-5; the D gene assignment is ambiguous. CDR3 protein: CASSYSKTLRQETQYF. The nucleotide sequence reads TGTGCCAGCAGTTACTCGAAAACCCTTCGGCAAGAGACCCAGTACTTC.